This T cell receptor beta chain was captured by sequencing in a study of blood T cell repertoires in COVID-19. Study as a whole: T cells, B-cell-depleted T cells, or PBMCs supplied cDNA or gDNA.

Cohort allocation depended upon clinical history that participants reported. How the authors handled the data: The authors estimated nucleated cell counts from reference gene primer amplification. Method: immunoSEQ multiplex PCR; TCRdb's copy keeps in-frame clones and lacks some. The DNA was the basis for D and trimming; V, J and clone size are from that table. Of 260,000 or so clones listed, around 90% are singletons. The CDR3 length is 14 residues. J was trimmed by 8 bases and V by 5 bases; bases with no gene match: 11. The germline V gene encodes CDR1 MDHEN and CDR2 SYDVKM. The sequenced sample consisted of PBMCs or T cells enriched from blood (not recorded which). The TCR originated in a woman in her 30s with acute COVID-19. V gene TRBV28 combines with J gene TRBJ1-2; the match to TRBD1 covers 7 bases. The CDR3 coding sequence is TGTGCCAGCAGTACCGGGACAGCGGTCTACGGCTACACCTTC. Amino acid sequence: CASSTGTAVYGYTF.